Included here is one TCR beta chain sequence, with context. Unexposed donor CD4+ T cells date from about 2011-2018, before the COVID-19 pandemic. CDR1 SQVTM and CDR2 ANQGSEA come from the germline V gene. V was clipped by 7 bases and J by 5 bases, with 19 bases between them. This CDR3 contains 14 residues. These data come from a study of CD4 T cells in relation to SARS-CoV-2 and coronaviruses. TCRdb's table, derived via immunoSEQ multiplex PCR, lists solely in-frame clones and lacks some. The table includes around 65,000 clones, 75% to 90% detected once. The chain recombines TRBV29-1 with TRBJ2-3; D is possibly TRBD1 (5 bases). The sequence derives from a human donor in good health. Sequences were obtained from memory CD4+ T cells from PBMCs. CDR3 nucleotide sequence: TGCAGCGCTCATGTGGGCCAGGGTAGAGATACGCAGTATTTT. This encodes CSAHVGQGRDTQYF.